These 11 T cell receptor beta chains were all obtained from the same sample, sequenced in a study of CD8 T cells in ankylosing spondylitis. TCRdb reprocessed the 5' RACE reads via MiXCR and lists one record per CDR3 protein. Here the sample spans about 240,000 distinct CDR3 sequences, roughly 8.6% being singletons. Specimen: blood, either unsorted or a sorted T cell fraction (not recorded which). All receptors derive from a male donor with ankylosing spondylitis or in good health (not recorded which).

Turning to this clonotype: This may be a read error, as it is one base from a much larger clone. The V gene is TRBV7-2, the J gene TRBJ1-2; no definite D call. Between the trimmed V and J ends, which lost 6 bases and 3 bases, there was a span of 8 bases. This CDR3 region has 12 residues. CDR1 and CDR2 (germline): SGHTA, FQGNSA. As DNA, the CDR3 is TGTGCCAGCAGTAGTACTGACTATGGCTACACCTTC. It translates to CASSSTDYGYTF.

The gene calls are TRBV7-2 and TRBJ2-1, with D unclear. This CDR3 has 14 residues. Germline values: CDR1 SGHTA, CDR2 FQGNSA. The V and J ends lost 6 bases and 7 bases respectively, with 16 bases between them. The CDR3 spells CASSQNRQLNEQFF. The CDR3 DNA follows: TGTGCCAGCAGTCAAAATCGTCAATTGAATGAGCAGTTCTTC.

This clonotype appeared many times. This chain links TRBV20-1 with TRBJ2-1; no definite D call. From germline, CDR1 is DFQATT and CDR2 SNEGSKA (reference sequence). Trimming took off 0 bases at V and 4 bases at J, with 10 bases between the two ends. CDR3 length equals 14 residues. CDR3 in amino acids: CSARDPALYNEQFF. The CDR3 DNA reads TGCAGTGCTAGAGACCCCGCTTTATACAATGAGCAGTTCTTC.

This clonotype has ten or more counts. The chain has TRBV4-1 and TRBJ2-7; 7 positions match TRBD1. The CDR3 has 16 residues. From germline, CDR1 is MGHRA and CDR2 YSYEKL. V was pared by 0 bases and J by 3 bases, with 8 bases of the junction left unmatched. The CDR3 DNA reads as TGCGCCAGCAGCCAAGAGAGGGGACAGTCAAACTACGAGCAGTACTTC. The encoded protein is CASSQERGQSNYEQYF.

The rearrangement links TRBV7-9 to TRBJ2-1; perhaps D is TRBD1 or TRBD2 (5 bases each). This CDR3 has 15 residues. Germline V gene sequence: CDR1 SEHNR, CDR2 FQNEAQ (reference sequence). Trimming pared 0 bases from V and 8 bases from J, leaving 14 bases between. The CDR3 nucleotides are TGTGCCAGCAGCTTAGCCGGGACCGCGTCGGATGAGCAGTTCTTC. Translated, it gives CASSLAGTASDEQFF.

This clonotype was counted between two and nine times. The V gene is TRBV5-5, the J gene TRBJ2-1; 7 positions match TRBD2. Germline V CDR1 and CDR2: SGHKS, YYEKEE (reference sequence). J lost 2 bases, V lost 1 base, and 6 bases had no gene match. There are 16 residues in the CDR3. For the CDR3, the DNA is TGTGCCAGCAGCTTGATTGAAGGGACTACCTACAATGAGCAGTTCTTC. Its translation: CASSLIEGTTYNEQFF.

V gene TRBV29-1 combines with J gene TRBJ2-7; D is undetermined. Trimming cost V 4 bases and J 3 bases, with 7 bases left between them. CDR1 and CDR2 from the germline V gene are SQVTM and ANQGSEA. The CDR3 is 11 residues long. The CDR3 nucleotides are TGCAGCGTTGGTTCAGGCTACGAGCAGTACTTC. Protein sequence: CSVGSGYEQYF.

This clonotype has a count of ten or more. DNA for the CDR3: TGTGCCAGCAGCTTAGGGGGGGTAGTCTACGAGCAGTACTTC. It yields the protein CASSLGGVVYEQYF. This chain connects TRBV7-9 to TRBJ2-7, with a possible D match to TRBD2 (6 bases). Trimming removed 1 base at V and 3 bases at J, with 10 bases between. From germline, CDR1 is SEHNR and CDR2 FQNEAQ (reference sequence). CDR3 length equals 14 residues.

Notes on this clonotype: The CDR3 ends on some other residue instead of the conserved phenylalanine or tryptophan, so this is likely a read error. The chain is built from TRBV5-6 and TRBJ1-1; D is ambiguous. V was clipped by 0 bases and J by 5 bases, with 5 bases between them. CDR3 length: 12 residues. From germline, CDR1 is SGHDT and CDR2 YYEEEE. CDR3 in amino acids: CASSLGRTEAFV. DNA for the CDR3: TGTGCCAGCAGCTTGGGACGGACTGAAGCTTTCGTT.

This clonotype was counted many times. V is TRBV5-1 and J is TRBJ2-3; D gene ambiguous. Trimming took off 4 bases at V and 4 bases at J, with 10 bases between the two ends. Germline values: CDR1 SGHRS, CDR2 YFSETQ. This CDR3 spans 13 amino acids. CDR3 DNA sequence: TGCGCCAGCAGCCCCCGGTCCGCAGATACGCAGTATTTT. It translates to CASSPRSADTQYF.

The chain joins TRBV7-2 to TRBJ2-1, with 7 bases identical to TRBD2. This CDR3 has 14 residues. The V segment lost 2 bases and the J segment 8 bases; nucleotides outside the gene matches: 6. Germline-derived CDR1 and CDR2 are SGHTA and FQGNSA. CDR3 in DNA: TGTGCCAGCAGCTTAAGCCTTGGGGGGGATGAGCAGTTCTTC. Protein: CASSLSLGGDEQFF.